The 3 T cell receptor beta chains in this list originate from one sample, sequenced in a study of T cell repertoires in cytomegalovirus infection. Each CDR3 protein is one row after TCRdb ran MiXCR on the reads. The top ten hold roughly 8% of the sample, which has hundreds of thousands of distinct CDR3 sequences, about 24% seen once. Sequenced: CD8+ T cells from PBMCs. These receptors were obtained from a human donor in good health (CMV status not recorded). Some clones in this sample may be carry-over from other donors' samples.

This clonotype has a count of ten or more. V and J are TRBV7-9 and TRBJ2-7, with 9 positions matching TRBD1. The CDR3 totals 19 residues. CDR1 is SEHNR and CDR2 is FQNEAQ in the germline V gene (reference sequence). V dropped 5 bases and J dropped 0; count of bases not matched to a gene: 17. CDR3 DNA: TGTGCCAGCAGCGGCCAACAGGGGGCCGACCGTCCAAACTCCTACGAGCAGTACTTC. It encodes CASSGQQGADRPNSYEQYF.

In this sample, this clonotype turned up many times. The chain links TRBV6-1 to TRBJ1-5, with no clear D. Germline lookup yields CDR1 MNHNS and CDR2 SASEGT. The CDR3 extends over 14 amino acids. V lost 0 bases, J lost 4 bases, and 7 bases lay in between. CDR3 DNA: TGTGCCAGCAGTGAAGCCCCGGGGAATCAGCCCCAGCATTTT. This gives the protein CASSEAPGNQPQHF.

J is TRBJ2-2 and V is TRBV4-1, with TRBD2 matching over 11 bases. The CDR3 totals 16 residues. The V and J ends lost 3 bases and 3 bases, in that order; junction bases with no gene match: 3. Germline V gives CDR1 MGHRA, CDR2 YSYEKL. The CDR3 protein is CASSQPLAGDTGELFF. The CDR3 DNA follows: TGCGCCAGCAGCCAGCCACTAGCGGGGGACACCGGGGAGCTGTTTTTT.